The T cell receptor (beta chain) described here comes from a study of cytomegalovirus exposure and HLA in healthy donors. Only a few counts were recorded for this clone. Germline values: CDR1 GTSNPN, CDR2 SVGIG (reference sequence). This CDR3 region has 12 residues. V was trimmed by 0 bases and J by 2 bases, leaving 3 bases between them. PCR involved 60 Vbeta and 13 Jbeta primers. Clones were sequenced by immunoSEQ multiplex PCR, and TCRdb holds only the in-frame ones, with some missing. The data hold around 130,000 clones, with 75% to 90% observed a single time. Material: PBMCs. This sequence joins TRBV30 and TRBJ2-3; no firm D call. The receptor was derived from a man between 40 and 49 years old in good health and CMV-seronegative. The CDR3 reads CAWSVATDTQYF. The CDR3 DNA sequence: TGTGCCTGGAGTGTAGCCACAGATACGCAGTATTTT.